These 30 T cell receptor beta chains originate from one sample sequenced in a study of response to subunit inactivated influenza vaccine. TCRdb recomputed calls from the RT-PCR reads with MiXCR, one row per CDR3 protein. This repertoire shows 450,000 to 600,000 distinct CDR3 sequences, 16% found once; its top ten account for 3%. The input for sequencing was CD4+ T cells sorted from PBMCs, taken around 25 months after vaccination. All receptors derive from a man in his fifties or sixties who received an inactivated influenza vaccine.

This clonotype occurred many times. V usage is TRBV10-3 and J usage is TRBJ1-5, with 10 bases that match TRBD1. V shed 3 bases, J shed 2 bases, and the junction held 1 base outside the gene matches. CDR1 ENHRY and CDR2 SYGVKD come from the germline V gene. The CDR3 is 15 amino acids. For the CDR3, the DNA is TGTGCCATCAGTGACGGACAGGGGGGCAATCAGCCCCAGCATTTT. Protein sequence: CAISDGQGGNQPQHF.

CDR3 in DNA: TGTGCCAGCAGTGAAGTTGCGCAGGTGTACTCCTACGAGCAGTACTTC. Residues: CASSEVAQVYSYEQYF. The chain combines TRBV2 with TRBJ2-7; D gene ambiguous. Trimming took off 1 base at V and 0 bases at J, with 13 bases between the two ends. Germline CDR1 and CDR2: SNHLY and FYNNEI. This CDR3 is 16 amino acids long.

V and J are TRBV5-5 and TRBJ2-1; TRBD2 is a possible D gene (5 bases). CDR3 length: 15 residues. With 0 bases removed from V and 2 bases from J, the gap between germline ends came to 9 bases. Germline CDR1 and CDR2: SGHKS and YYEKEE (reference sequence). CDR3 in amino acids: CASSLAADPYNEQFF. For the CDR3, the DNA is TGTGCCAGCAGCTTGGCAGCGGACCCCTACAATGAGCAGTTCTTC.

This clonotype was counted between two and nine times. J is TRBJ2-1 and V is TRBV7-9; D may correspond to TRBD1 or TRBD2 (5 bases each). This CDR3 region has 16 residues. Germline V gene sequence: CDR1 SEHNR, CDR2 FQNEAQ (reference sequence). Trimming pared 3 bases from V and 9 bases from J, leaving 21 bases between. The CDR3 is CASSFSRDGTGREQFF. In DNA form, the CDR3 reads TGTGCCAGCAGCTTCTCAAGGGACGGGACGGGGCGTGAGCAGTTCTTC.

The rearrangement joins TRBV15 to TRBJ2-3; D gene uncertain. Germline V CDR1 and CDR2: LNHNV, YYDKDF (reference sequence). Trimming took 5 bases from V and 6 from J, leaving 12 bases between them. CDR3 size: 13 residues. CDR3 coding DNA: TGTGCCACCAGCCAACGACGTAGTGATACGCAGTATTTT. Amino acid sequence: CATSQRRSDTQYF.

This rearrangement joins TRBV20-1 to TRBJ2-1; 9 nucleotides line up with TRBD2. J gave up 7 bases and V 3 bases, and 13 bases lay outside the gene matches. This CDR3 has 16 residues. Germline V gives CDR1 DFQATT, CDR2 SNEGSKA (reference sequence). As DNA, the CDR3 is TGCAGTGCTAGCCGTGTTGCGGGAGGGCCGAGAAATGAGCAGTTCTTC. This translates into CSASRVAGGPRNEQFF.

This clonotype was seen only a few times. The CDR3 here is CASSLGGQLSSYEQYF. In nucleotides, the CDR3 is TGTGCCAGCAGCTTAGGGGGACAGCTCAGCTCCTACGAGCAGTACTTC. The chain uses TRBV7-9 and TRBJ2-7, with 7 bases that match TRBD1. Losses at the gene ends were 1 base for V and 0 bases for J; bases not matched to a gene: 6. The length of the CDR3 is 16 residues. Germline CDR1 reads SEHNR; CDR2 reads FQNEAQ (reference sequence).

The chain is built from TRBV11-1 and TRBJ2-1; 9 bases fit TRBD1. The CDR3 runs to 18 residues. Germline V gene sequence: CDR1 SGHAT, CDR2 FQDESV (reference sequence). V lost 1 base, J lost 7 bases, and 14 bases stayed unmatched. The chain's CDR3 is CASSLGVNWRQGENEQFF. The CDR3 bases are TGTGCCAGCAGCTTAGGGGTTAATTGGCGACAGGGGGAAAATGAGCAGTTCTTC.

The V gene is TRBV29-1, the J gene TRBJ1-6; 8 nucleotides agree with TRBD1. The CDR3 is 14 residues long. V was clipped by 6 bases and J by 3 bases; unmatched bases: 4. CDR1 is SQVTM, CDR2 ANQGSEA, per germline. CDR3 amino acids: CSVMTGDYNSPLHF. The CDR3 nucleotides are TGCAGCGTCATGACAGGGGACTATAATTCACCCCTCCACTTT.

A few counts support this clonotype. The CDR3 nucleotides are TGTGCCATTTTGACAGGGGGCTACACCGGGGAGCTGTTTTTT. It encodes CAILTGGYTGELFF. The rearrangement links TRBV2 to TRBJ2-2, with 10 bases aligning to TRBD1. CDR3 length equals 14 residues. Germline CDR1 is SNHLY and CDR2 is FYNNEI. With 10 bases clipped from V and 3 bases from J, the junction kept 5 bases outside the gene matches.

This clonotype was counted many times. The J gene is TRBJ2-2, the V gene TRBV27, with D possibly TRBD1 on 6 matching bases. Germline values: CDR1 MNHEY, CDR2 SMNVEV (reference sequence). Trimming stripped 6 bases from V and 2 bases from J, with 16 bases between. This CDR3 spans 16 amino acids. CDR3 amino acids: CASSHNRALNTGELFF. As DNA, the CDR3 is TGTGCCAGCAGCCATAACAGGGCTCTTAACACCGGGGAGCTGTTTTTT.

This clonotype was seen more than once but under ten times. J is TRBJ2-1 and V is TRBV5-1, with D uncertain. Trimming removed 3 bases at V and 4 bases at J, with 11 bases between. The CDR3 extends over 14 amino acids. The V gene's germline CDR1 is SGHRS and CDR2 YFSETQ. This CDR3 reads CASSSRRLYNEQFF. The CDR3 region has the DNA TGCGCCAGCAGCTCCAGGCGTCTGTACAATGAGCAGTTCTTC.

This clonotype was observed at least ten times. The chain employs TRBV12-3 or TRBV12-4 and TRBJ2-3; 9 bases are a match to TRBD2. The trim removed 0 bases at V and 5 bases at J, leaving 6 bases unmatched. This CDR3 comprises 16 residues. DNA of the CDR3: TGTGCCAGCAGTTTAGCCACTAGCGGGTGGGGAGATACGCAGTATTTT. Translation gives CASSLATSGWGDTQYF.

The CDR3 loop is CASSESSTNEKLFF. CDR3 DNA: TGTGCCAGCAGTGAATCCTCCACTAATGAAAAACTGTTTTTT. The J gene is TRBJ1-4, the V gene TRBV6-4; D is unresolved. The length of the CDR3 is 14 residues. Germline assignment: CDR1 MRHNA and CDR2 SNTAGT. Trimming stripped 3 bases from V and 2 bases from J, with 7 bases between.

V usage is TRBV29-1 and J usage is TRBJ2-1; TRBD1 matches 9 bases. The germline V gene encodes CDR1 SQVTM and CDR2 ANQGSEA. With 3 bases clipped from V and 9 bases from J, the junction kept 6 bases outside the gene matches. The CDR3 contains 13 residues. CDR3 nucleotides: TGCAGCGTTGATGGGACAGGGTTTGCTGAGCAGTTCTTC. This gives the protein CSVDGTGFAEQFF.

This clonotype was seen many times. The chain joins TRBV10-3 to TRBJ1-1, with D maybe TRBD1 (6 bases). Trimming took 4 bases from V and 6 from J, leaving 12 bases between them. This CDR3 has 13 residues. Germline V gives CDR1 ENHRY, CDR2 SYGVKD. The DNA for the CDR3 is TGTGCCATCAGTGTAGGGGGGGGAGCTGAAGCTTTCTTT. This encodes CAISVGGGAEAFF.

As regards this clonotype: Relative to the germline gene, one junction end is altered; a read error may explain this. The chain has TRBV4-3 and TRBJ1-5; D is uncertain. The CDR3 extends over 13 amino acids. Germline V CDR1 and CDR2: LGHNA, YSLEER. CDR3 coding DNA: TGCGGCAGCAGCCAAGAATTGAGGCAGCCCCAGCATTTT. Translation: CGSSQELRQPQHF.

This clonotype has a count of ten or more. The chain is built from TRBV4-2 and TRBJ2-3; 9 bases map to TRBD2. V shed 1 base and J 4 bases; nucleotides not matched to a gene: 9. Looked up from germline, CDR1 is LGHNA and CDR2 is YNFKEQ. The CDR3 contains 17 residues. The DNA of the CDR3 is TGTGCCAGCAGCCAAGGGGCCAGCGGGGGGAGTTCAGATACGCAGTATTTT. This gives the protein CASSQGASGGSSDTQYF.

This clonotype appeared many times. V gene TRBV11-2 combines with J gene TRBJ1-2, with D perhaps matching TRBD1 (6 bases). The CDR3 sequence is 12 residues long. The germline CDR1 and CDR2 sequences are SGHAT and FQNNGV. V was trimmed by 5 bases and J by 4 bases, leaving 8 bases between them. The CDR3 DNA is TGTGCCAGCAGCCAAGGGGGCTATGGCTACACCTTC. Protein product: CASSQGGYGYTF. Supplemented by reference TRBV11-2 and TRBJ1-2, the full variable domain reads EAGVAQSPRYKIIEKRQSVAFWCNPISGHATLYWYQQILGQGPKLLIQFQNNGVVDDSQLPKDRFSAERLKGVDSTLKIQPAKLEDSAVYLCASSQGGYGYTFGSGTRLTVV.

This rearrangement joins TRBV6-5 to TRBJ2-1; D not resolved. Deletions cut 2 bases from V and 9 bases from J, with 20 bases between. CDR1 MNHEY and CDR2 SVGAGI come from the germline V gene. CDR3 length equals 16 residues. The CDR3 reads CASSYIGQRSGSEQFF. CDR3 in DNA: TGTGCCAGCAGTTACATCGGCCAAAGATCGGGCAGTGAGCAGTTCTTC.

Only a few counts were recorded for this clonotype. V gene TRBV5-1 combines with J gene TRBJ2-3, with TRBD1 as a possible D gene (5 bases). This CDR3 has 15 amino acids. Germline-derived CDR1 and CDR2 are SGHRS and YFSETQ. V lost 0 bases and J 3 bases, leaving 11 bases between the germline ends. CDR3 protein: CASSLGGHITDTQYF. The CDR3 DNA follows: TGCGCCAGCAGCTTGGGAGGACACATAACAGATACGCAGTATTTT.

This chain joins TRBV6-2 or TRBV6-3 and TRBJ2-1; 8 bases are a match to TRBD1. The CDR3 contains 15 residues. V gave up 5 bases and J gave up 1 base; unmatched junction bases: 4. Germline V gene sequence: CDR1 MNHEY, CDR2 SVGEGT. The CDR3 spells CASSPRDRSYNEQFF. The DNA of the CDR3 is TGTGCCAGCAGTCCCCGGGACAGGTCCTACAATGAGCAGTTCTTC.

This clonotype was seen more than once but under ten times. This rearrangement joins TRBV20-1 to TRBJ1-2; a weak D match, TRBD1 (5 bases). The CDR3 is 12 amino acids. CDR1 and CDR2 from the germline V gene are DFQATT and SNEGSKA (reference sequence). V dropped 3 bases and J dropped 5 bases, with 10 bases sitting between them. CDR3 DNA: TGCAGTGCTAGTCCCCAGGGTTATGGCTACACCTTC. It is translated as CSASPQGYGYTF.

The CDR3 is CASSFLSRPYEQYF. The CDR3 DNA reads as TGTGCCAGCAGCTTCCTCTCCAGACCTTACGAGCAGTACTTC. This rearrangement joins TRBV7-2 to TRBJ2-7; D is ambiguous. The CDR3 has 14 amino acids. The V end was cut by 3 bases, the J end by 4 bases, with 13 bases between. Per germline, CDR1 SGHTA and CDR2 FQGNSA.

This clonotype has only a few counts. This chain links TRBV27 with TRBJ2-5; possibly TRBD2 for D (6 bases). Trimming cost V 4 bases and J 3 bases, with 15 bases left between them. The germline V gene encodes CDR1 MNHEY and CDR2 SMNVEV (reference sequence). This CDR3 is built from 15 residues. CDR3 coding DNA: TGTGCCAGCAGTTCTCCGGGACTGTATAAAGAGACCCAGTACTTC. This sequence encodes CASSSPGLYKETQYF.

The chain combines TRBV12-3 or TRBV12-4 with TRBJ1-4; D unclear. V lost 1 base, J lost 11 bases, and 20 bases lay in between. The CDR3 length is 16 residues. The CDR3 protein is CASSLVRSYTDGKLFF. In DNA, the CDR3 is TGTGCCAGCAGTTTAGTACGATCGTACACGGATGGGAAACTGTTTTTT.

The V gene is TRBV7-2, the J gene TRBJ1-3; D is ambiguous. V was shortened by 5 bases and J by 0 bases, with 8 bases between the two germline ends. The V gene's germline CDR1 is SGHTA and CDR2 FQGNSA. This CDR3 has 14 residues. CDR3 sequence (DNA): TGTGCCAGCAGCCCCGGTACCTCTGGAAACACCATATATTTT. Its translation: CASSPGTSGNTIYF.

This sequence joins TRBV5-5 and TRBJ2-2; D ambiguous. The CDR3 loop spans 15 amino acids. V was trimmed by 0 bases and J by 2 bases, leaving 8 bases between them. Germline V gene lookup returns CDR1 SGHKS and CDR2 YYEKEE (reference sequence). CDR3 bases: TGTGCCAGCAGCTTGGATCCGACCAACACCGGGGAGCTGTTTTTT. Its protein is CASSLDPTNTGELFF.

This clonotype was found a few times. The chain is built from TRBV28 and TRBJ2-4; 9 positions agree with TRBD1. There are 15 residues in the CDR3. In germline, CDR1 is MDHEN, CDR2 SYDVKM. Trimming cost V 4 bases and J 3 bases; bases outside gene matches: 4. CDR3 sequence (DNA): TGTGCCAGCAGTTCTGACAGGGGGTACAAAAACATTCAGTACTTC. It specifies CASSSDRGYKNIQYF.

This clonotype was seen a few times. The chain links TRBV4-1 to TRBJ2-1, with 15 bases fitting TRBD2. This CDR3 has 19 amino acids. Germline CDR1 is MGHRA and CDR2 is YSYEKL. V shed 5 bases and J 2 bases; nucleotides not matched to a gene: 10. CDR3 in amino acids: CASSSVGRTSGRAYNEQFF. In nucleotides, the CDR3 is TGCGCCAGCAGCTCGGTCGGGAGGACTAGCGGGAGGGCCTACAATGAGCAGTTCTTC.